These 23 T cell receptor beta chains were all obtained from the same sample, sequenced in a study of graft-versus-host responses after intestinal transplantation. Measured with immunoSEQ multiplex PCR; TCRdb has only the in-frame clones, and not every one. The sample yields tens of thousands of clones, around 95% seen once. Their antigens are not known. This specimen consisted of unstimulated CD8+ T cells sorted from spleen or lymph node cells, obtained before transplant. These receptors came from a human donor who was the organ donor for an intestinal transplant.

The J gene is TRBJ1-2, the V gene TRBV9, with a weak D call TRBD1 (5 bases). Germline values: CDR1 SGDLS, CDR2 YYNGEE. This CDR3 has 11 residues. CDR3 DNA: TGTGCTTGGGGGGCTAACTATGGCTACACCTTC. It is translated as CAWGANYGYTF.

This chain connects TRBV4-1 to TRBJ2-7, with no clear D. Germline V gene sequence: CDR1 MGHRA, CDR2 YSYEKL. The ends were cut back, 4 bases at V and 0 bases at J, with 19 bases in the middle. CDR3 length equals 17 residues. The CDR3 sequence is CASSPKVTHHISYEQYF. CDR3 DNA: TGCGCCAGCAGCCCAAAGGTGACCCACCATATCTCCTACGAGCAGTACTTC.

The chain has TRBV30 and TRBJ2-7; the D gene could be TRBD1 or TRBD2 (5 bases each). Trimming stripped 5 bases from V and 0 bases from J, with 20 bases between. CDR1 and CDR2 from the germline V gene are GTSNPN and SVGIG (reference sequence). The CDR3 runs to 16 residues. Here the CDR3 reads CAWSFFFRDDSYEQYF. The CDR3 DNA sequence: TGTGCCTGGTCTTTCTTTTTCAGGGACGACTCCTACGAGCAGTACTTC.

This chain joins TRBV4-2 and TRBJ2-1; 12 bases agree with TRBD2. V shed 5 bases, J shed 5 bases, and the junction held 4 bases outside the gene matches. The CDR3 runs 15 residues. CDR1 is LGHNA, CDR2 YNFKEQ, per germline. The CDR3 loop reads CASSIRLAGDNEQFF. As DNA, the CDR3 is TGTGCCAGCAGCATTCGACTAGCGGGGGACAATGAGCAGTTCTTC.

The CDR3, as DNA: TGTGCCAGCAGCTTAGCGATGGAGGACAGGGGAAATCAGCCCCAGCATTTT. This translates into CASSLAMEDRGNQPQHF. The V and J genes are TRBV7-8 and TRBJ1-5; 9 bases line up with TRBD1. V shed 0 bases, J shed 4 bases, and the junction held 7 bases outside the gene matches. Germline CDR1 is SGHVS and CDR2 is FQNEAQ. This CDR3 has 17 amino acids.

The chain has TRBV2 and TRBJ1-2; D remains unclear. The CDR3 has 14 amino acids. V gave up 4 bases and J gave up 0 bases, with 9 bases separating them. CDR1 SNHLY and CDR2 FYNNEI come from the germline V gene. The CDR3 sequence: CASSATLPNYGYTF. DNA of the CDR3: TGTGCCAGCAGTGCGACACTACCTAACTATGGCTACACCTTC.

The rearrangement uses TRBV4-1 and TRBJ1-1, with a weak D call TRBD1 (6 bases). The V gene lost 1 base and the J gene lost 1 base, with 7 bases spanning the gap. CDR3 length: 14 amino acids. CDR1 MGHRA and CDR2 YSYEKL come from the germline V gene. CDR3 region: CASSQVGGNTEAFF. Written as DNA, the CDR3 is TGCGCCAGCAGCCAAGTAGGGGGGAACACTGAAGCTTTCTTT.

The chain is built from TRBV10-2 and TRBJ2-1; TRBD2 agrees at 12 bases. Unmatched junction bases numbered 6, after V lost 0 bases and J lost 12 bases. This CDR3 comprises 15 residues. Germline V gives CDR1 WSHSY, CDR2 SAAADI. The chain's CDR3 is CASSESLAGGLAQFF. CDR3 in DNA: TGCGCCAGCAGTGAGTCCCTAGCGGGGGGGCTCGCGCAGTTCTTC.

The J gene is TRBJ1-1, the V gene TRBV11-3; unclear D gene. The CDR3 has 11 residues. The V end was cut by 1 base, the J end by 6 bases, with 3 bases between. Looked up from germline, CDR1 is SGHNT and CDR2 is YENEEA. CDR3 sequence (DNA): TGTGCCAGCAGCTTAGGACCTGAAGCTTTCTTT. Amino acids: CASSLGPEAFF.

The table lists this clone with a few counts. CDR3 nucleotides: TGTGCCAGCAGCTTAGGGGGGGCCGTTGAGCAGTTCTTC. It specifies CASSLGGAVEQFF. The rearrangement links TRBV11-2 to TRBJ2-1, with D perhaps TRBD1 or TRBD2 (6 bases each). This CDR3 region has 13 residues. Germline loops: CDR1 SGHAT, CDR2 FQNNGV. V lost 1 base, J lost 9 bases, and 10 bases lay in between.

The chain uses TRBV29-1 and TRBJ2-5; D gene unclear. V was cut by 6 bases and J by 0 bases, with 11 bases left in between. Germline V gives CDR1 SQVTM, CDR2 ANQGSEA. The CDR3 has 13 amino acids. CDR3 sequence reads: CSVGQTNQETQYF. Here the CDR3 DNA reads TGCAGCGTAGGCCAAACAAACCAAGAGACCCAGTACTTC.

This clone was seen only once. This chain connects TRBV5-3 to TRBJ1-2; 7 bases fit TRBD1. TRBV5-3 counts as an open reading frame of uncertain function. This CDR3 has 16 residues. With 4 bases clipped from V and 2 bases from J, the junction kept 11 bases outside the gene matches. The CDR3 sequence is CARSDKEGTENYGYTF. CDR3 nucleotides: TGTGCCAGAAGCGACAAAGAAGGGACAGAGAACTATGGCTACACCTTC.

The chain is built from TRBV27 and TRBJ2-5; D gene ambiguous. V lost 5 bases to trimming and J lost 2 bases, with 18 bases between them. Germline-derived CDR1 and CDR2 are MNHEY and SMNVEV (reference sequence). This CDR3 contains 16 residues. The CDR3 is CASSPLLTLGQETQYF. DNA for the CDR3: TGTGCCAGCAGTCCTCTCCTTACCCTTGGGCAAGAGACCCAGTACTTC.

The genes are TRBV7-2 and TRBJ2-7, with TRBD2 as a possible D gene (5 bases). This CDR3 has 14 residues. The germline V gene has CDR1 SGHTA and CDR2 FQGNSA. Trimming removed 1 base at V and 2 bases at J, with 9 bases between. The CDR3 loop is CASSLVGLAYEQYF. DNA of the CDR3: TGTGCCAGCAGCTTAGTCGGACTCGCCTACGAGCAGTACTTC.

This rearrangement joins TRBV28 to TRBJ1-5; D is unresolved. Trimming left V 6 bases short and J 0 bases short, with 3 bases between. The CDR3 sequence is 12 residues long. Germline V gives CDR1 MDHEN, CDR2 SYDVKM. For the CDR3, the DNA is TGTGCCAGCAGAGGTAGCAATCAGCCCCAGCATTTT. It yields the protein CASRGSNQPQHF.

This clone was seen just once. This sequence joins TRBV6-1 and TRBJ1-2; D gene uncertain. V lost 0 bases and J lost 0, with 11 bases in between. This CDR3 has 16 amino acids. Germline CDR1 and CDR2: MNHNS and SASEGT. The CDR3 protein is CASSEAVTDTNYGYTF. CDR3 nucleotide sequence: TGTGCCAGCAGTGAAGCGGTGACGGATACTAACTATGGCTACACCTTC.

The V gene is TRBV7-8, the J gene TRBJ2-3; D perhaps matches TRBD2 (6 bases). This CDR3 is built from 21 residues. With 1 base removed from V and 2 bases from J, the gap between germline ends came to 28 bases. Germline-derived CDR1 and CDR2 are SGHVS and FQNEAQ. The CDR3 sequence: CASSLVSASVVRGYDTDTQYF. In DNA, the CDR3 is TGTGCCAGCAGCTTAGTCTCGGCTAGCGTCGTCCGGGGTTATGACACAGATACGCAGTATTTT.

This sequence joins TRBV27 and TRBJ1-5; D gene uncertain. This CDR3 has 13 residues. CDR1 MNHEY and CDR2 SMNVEV come from the germline V gene (reference sequence). Trimming cost V 1 base and J 6 bases, with 7 bases left between them. CDR3 in amino acids: CASSLYVTQPQHF. CDR3 sequence (DNA): TGTGCCAGCAGTTTATACGTGACTCAGCCCCAGCATTTT.

The V call is TRBV5-4, the J call TRBJ2-3; 9 nucleotides match TRBD2. V was clipped by 7 bases and J by 5 bases; unmatched bases: 8. CDR1 and CDR2 (germline): SGHNT, YYREEE (reference sequence). CDR3 length: 14 residues. This chain's CDR3 is CASHAGGRGDTQYF. The CDR3 nucleotides are TGTGCCAGCCACGCGGGGGGGCGCGGAGATACGCAGTATTTT.

This clone showed up just once. This sample includes further DNA sequences coding for the same CDR3. J is TRBJ2-2 and V is TRBV27, with 10 bases lining up with TRBD1. Germline V gene sequence: CDR1 MNHEY, CDR2 SMNVEV (reference sequence). V was pared by 6 bases and J by 4 bases, with 8 bases of the junction left unmatched. There are 16 residues in the CDR3. The CDR3 nucleotides read TGTGCCAGCAGCCTACTCCGGACAGGGGGCACCGGGGAGCTGTTTTTT. Amino acid sequence: CASSLLRTGGTGELFF.

The chain combines TRBV6-1 with TRBJ1-2, with D unclear. With 0 bases removed from V and 0 bases from J, the gap between germline ends came to 17 bases. This CDR3 is built from 18 residues. Germline V lookup: CDR1 MNHNS, CDR2 SASEGT. CDR3: CASSEALGQPQANYGYTF. Here the CDR3 DNA reads TGTGCCAGCAGTGAAGCGCTCGGCCAACCTCAAGCTAACTATGGCTACACCTTC.

The rearrangement uses TRBV5-5 and TRBJ1-2; 8 bases match TRBD1. The germline gives CDR1 SGHKS, CDR2 YYEKEE (reference sequence). The CDR3 spans 15 residues. V was pared by 4 bases and J by 8 bases, with 13 bases of the junction left unmatched. For the CDR3, the DNA is TGTGCCAGCAGCGGAGGTGACAGGGGTGTAAGCGGCTACACCTTC. Its translation is CASSGGDRGVSGYTF.

This chain uses TRBV27 with TRBJ1-5; D unresolved. The CDR3 length is 12 residues. Trimming removed 3 bases at V and 3 bases at J, with 3 bases between. The germline gives CDR1 MNHEY, CDR2 SMNVEV (reference sequence). The CDR3 region is CASSFLNQPQHF. The CDR3 DNA sequence: TGTGCCAGCAGTTTTCTCAATCAGCCCCAGCATTTT.